The 20 T cell receptor beta chains presented below share a single source sample, sequenced in a study of beta chain features in type 1 diabetes. cDNA synthesis used the whole RNA isolate, giving expressed TCRB sequences. Measured with immunoSEQ multiplex PCR; TCRdb has only the in-frame clones, and not every one. The profile shows about 900,000 clones, 15% to 20% of them singletons. The sequencing input was naive CD4+ T cells from blood. The origin of the receptors is a woman under 30 in good health.

This clone was seen more than once but under ten times. The chain combines TRBV11-2 with TRBJ2-3; weak D call: TRBD1 (6 bases). Trimming stripped 0 bases from V and 11 bases from J, with 18 bases between. The germline CDR1 and CDR2 sequences are SGHAT and FQNNGV. CDR3 length: 15 residues. The CDR3 nucleotides are TGTGCCAGCAGCTTAGATAACCAGGGGCGACCAGGGCAGTATTTT. This encodes CASSLDNQGRPGQYF.

This clone has more than one count but fewer than ten. This sequence joins TRBV7-2 and TRBJ2-7; D gene ambiguous. The CDR3 covers 12 residues. Germline V gene sequence: CDR1 SGHTA, CDR2 FQGNSA. The ends were cut back, 5 bases at V and 4 bases at J, with 9 bases in the middle. Here the CDR3 DNA reads TGTGCCAGCAGCAGCACAAGATACGAGCAGTACTTC. It translates to CASSSTRYEQYF.

V is TRBV29-1 and J is TRBJ1-1; no reliable D call. Germline V gene lookup returns CDR1 SQVTM and CDR2 ANQGSEA. The CDR3 is made up of 10 amino acids. The germline V and J ends were trimmed by 4 bases and 4 bases, with 4 bases remaining between them. As DNA, the CDR3 is TGCAGCGTTGGTGGCACTGAAGCTTTCTTT. Encoded protein: CSVGGTEAFF.

This clone was found a few times. The gene calls are TRBV7-9 and TRBJ2-6; TRBD1 is a possible D gene (6 bases). V was pared by 6 bases and J by 2 bases, with 11 bases between. This CDR3 contains 15 residues. Germline V lookup: CDR1 SEHNR, CDR2 FQNEAQ (reference sequence). The CDR3 here is CASRPEGAGANVLTF. Written as DNA, the CDR3 is TGTGCCAGCAGACCAGAGGGGGCTGGGGCCAACGTCCTGACTTTC.

This clone was seen only a few times. The V and J genes are TRBV5-5 and TRBJ2-4; weak D call: TRBD2 (6 bases). CDR3 length: 14 amino acids. V was clipped by 6 bases and J by 1 base, with 11 bases between them. Germline values: CDR1 SGHKS, CDR2 YYEKEE (reference sequence). The CDR3 bases are TGTGCCAGCAACCCGGGACTTGCCAAAAACATTCAGTACTTC. This codes for CASNPGLAKNIQYF.

The chain has TRBV10-3 and TRBJ2-1; possible D gene TRBD2, 5 bases. The V end was cut by 3 bases, the J end by 8 bases, with 17 bases between. The V gene's germline CDR1 is ENHRY and CDR2 SYGVKD. The CDR3 sequence is 15 residues long. CDR3 amino acids: CAISDFRAGGDEQFF. CDR3 DNA: TGTGCCATCAGTGATTTCCGGGCCGGAGGCGATGAGCAGTTCTTC.

There are a few counts of this clone. V and J are TRBV29-1 and TRBJ1-1; D might be TRBD1 (6 bases). The CDR3 has 13 amino acids. Germline V gene sequence: CDR1 SQVTM, CDR2 ANQGSEA. Trimming removed 7 bases at V and 3 bases at J, with 15 bases between. The chain's CDR3 is CSGRTRQDTEAFF. CDR3 coding DNA: TGCAGCGGAAGGACCCGACAGGACACTGAAGCTTTCTTT.

In this sample, this clone turned up a few times. This chain uses TRBV7-2 with TRBJ2-3; no definite D call. CDR1 is SGHTA and CDR2 is FQGNSA in the germline V gene. CDR3 length: 14 residues. V was pared by 1 base and J by 4 bases, with 9 bases between. CDR3 region: CASSLVYSADTQYF. DNA of the CDR3: TGTGCCAGCAGCTTAGTGTATTCCGCAGATACGCAGTATTTT. The full variable domain, in which reference TRBV7-2 and TRBJ2-3 provide the parts outside the CDR3, is GAGVSQSPSNKVTEKGKDVELRCDPISGHTALYWYRQSLGQGLEFLIYFQGNSAPDKSGLPSDRFSAERTGGSVSTLTIQRTQQEDSAVYLCASSLVYSADTQYFGPGTRLTVL.

The J gene is TRBJ1-2, the V gene TRBV6-5, with D hard to call. Germline V CDR1 and CDR2: MNHEY, SVGAGI. This CDR3 spans 11 amino acids. Trimming pared 6 bases from V and 0 bases from J, leaving 2 bases between. The CDR3 DNA reads TGTGCCAGCAGCTCTAACTATGGCTACACCTTC. Its translation is CASSSNYGYTF.

This clone was seen more than once but under ten times. This chain joins TRBV29-1 and TRBJ2-1, with D uncertain. In germline, CDR1 is SQVTM, CDR2 ANQGSEA. With 4 bases removed from V and 6 bases from J, the gap between germline ends came to 13 bases. The CDR3 sequence is 13 residues long. CDR3 region: CSVVKVFSNEQFF. Here the CDR3 DNA reads TGCAGCGTTGTGAAGGTTTTTAGCAATGAGCAGTTCTTC.

This clone was detected a few times. The chain joins TRBV10-3 to TRBJ2-5, with D possibly TRBD2 on 6 matching bases. Trimming took off 7 bases at V and 1 base at J, with 10 bases between the two ends. CDR3 length equals 13 residues. Per germline, CDR1 ENHRY and CDR2 SYGVKD. The CDR3 here is CAIKGSGQETQYF. The CDR3 DNA reads as TGTGCCATCAAGGGTAGCGGCCAAGAGACCCAGTACTTC.

In regard to this clone: This may arise from a read error, as a much more abundant clone is one base away. This chain joins TRBV4-2 and TRBJ2-5; D not resolved. The CDR3 sequence is 11 residues long. From germline, CDR1 is LGHNA and CDR2 YNFKEQ. The V end lost 5 bases, the J end lost 1 base, and 2 bases lay between the germline ends. Here the CDR3 reads CASSSQETQYF. The CDR3 DNA reads as TGTGCCAGCAGCTCCCAAGAGACCCAGTACTTC.

This sequence joins TRBV7-2 and TRBJ1-5; D is uncertain. Germline V gene data show CDR1 as SGHTA and CDR2 as FQGNSA. The CDR3 totals 15 residues. V lost 5 bases and J 0 bases, leaving 11 bases between the germline ends. The CDR3 DNA reads as TGTGCCAGCAGCGCAACAGCGTATAGCAATCAGCCCCAGCATTTT. Encoded protein: CASSATAYSNQPQHF.

This clone turned up a few times. V and J are TRBV5-4 and TRBJ2-7, with 9 bases that match TRBD1. This CDR3 has 13 residues. Germline V gene lookup returns CDR1 SGHNT and CDR2 YYREEE (reference sequence). With V trimmed by 2 bases and J by 7 bases, 4 bases remained unmatched. For the CDR3, the DNA is TGTGCCAGCAGCTTTACAGGGGGCGATGAGCAGTACTTC. Translation: CASSFTGGDEQYF.

The CDR3 is CASTTPCEEGCYGYTF. The CDR3 nucleotides read TGTGCCAGCACGACACCCTGCGAGGAGGGGTGCTATGGCTACACCTTC. The chain is built from TRBV6-4 and TRBJ1-2; possible D gene TRBD1, 5 bases. Trimming left V 7 bases short and J 4 bases short, with 22 bases between. This CDR3 is 16 amino acids long. Germline V CDR1 and CDR2: MRHNA, SNTAGT.

The chain carries TRBV6-5 and TRBJ2-3, with D possibly matching TRBD1 (7 bases). V was clipped by 6 bases and J by 3 bases, with 16 bases between them. The CDR3 is 15 amino acids. Germline assignment: CDR1 MNHEY and CDR2 SVGAGI. This CDR3 reads CASSRQGGRTDTQYF. The CDR3 nucleotides are TGTGCCAGCAGCCGACAGGGAGGTCGGACAGATACGCAGTATTTT.

This clone was found a few times. The V gene is TRBV7-2, the J gene TRBJ2-1, with D perhaps matching TRBD1 (5 bases). The germline CDR1 and CDR2 sequences are SGHTA and FQGNSA. V was shortened by 5 bases and J by 7 bases, with 15 bases between the two germline ends. The CDR3 sequence is 14 residues long. DNA of the CDR3: TGTGCCAGCAGCCCGCGAACAGGATTGAATGAGCAGTTCTTC. It specifies CASSPRTGLNEQFF.

The rearrangement links TRBV11-2 to TRBJ2-7; no clear D. The CDR3 extends over 14 amino acids. V lost 3 bases to trimming and J lost 3 bases, with 12 bases between them. Germline V CDR1 and CDR2: SGHAT, FQNNGV. The CDR3 reads CASSFPGRGYEQYF. The DNA for the CDR3 is TGTGCCAGCAGCTTTCCAGGACGTGGCTACGAGCAGTACTTC. The complete variable domain, with remaining parts taken from reference TRBV11-2 and TRBJ2-7, reads EAGVAQSPRYKIIEKRQSVAFWCNPISGHATLYWYQQILGQGPKLLIQFQNNGVVDDSQLPKDRFSAERLKGVDSTLKIQPAKLEDSAVYLCASSFPGRGYEQYFGPGTRLTVT.

The rearrangement links TRBV5-4 to TRBJ2-1; 8 nucleotides line up with TRBD2. The CDR3 spans 18 residues. The germline V gene encodes CDR1 SGHNT and CDR2 YYREEE (reference sequence). V gave up 4 bases and J gave up 3 bases; unmatched junction bases: 15. The CDR3 nucleotides read TGTGCCAGCAGCCGGGGGGATGTCGGGAGGGCCTTCTACAATGAGCAGTTCTTC. This codes for CASSRGDVGRAFYNEQFF.

The chain is built from TRBV28 and TRBJ1-5, with TRBD1 matching over 7 bases. Germline CDR1 MDHEN, CDR2 SYDVKM. The CDR3 extends over 14 amino acids. V lost 6 bases and J lost 6; bases outside the gene matches: 8. The DNA of the CDR3 is TGTGCCAGCAGCACAGGGGTTTACAGTCAGCCCCAGCATTTT. It yields the protein CASSTGVYSQPQHF.